This T cell receptor beta chain was retrieved from a study of OX40 agonist ivuxolimab in advanced cancers. Broader study findings: Fewer expanded clones were found on average in CD4+ than in CD8+ T cells.

TCRdb keeps only in-frame clones here, not all; method: immunoSEQ multiplex PCR. In the table there are roughly 81,000 clones, roughly 85% of which are singletons. CDR1 and CDR2 (germline): SGHDT, YYEEEE. Trimming cost V 4 bases and J 4 bases; bases outside gene matches: 7. This CDR3 comprises 14 residues. Details on this clone: Its target is unknown.

This specimen consisted of CD4+ or CD8+ T cells sorted from blood, obtained in a trial of the OX40 agonist ivuxolimab. The chain employs TRBV5-6 and TRBJ1-2, with 7 bases matching TRBD1. This TCR derives from an adult with an advanced solid tumor such as melanoma, head and neck, liver or kidney cancer. The CDR3 DNA is TGTGCCAGCAGCCCCGGACAGGCCCTCTATGGCTACACCTTC. Its protein is CASSPGQALYGYTF.